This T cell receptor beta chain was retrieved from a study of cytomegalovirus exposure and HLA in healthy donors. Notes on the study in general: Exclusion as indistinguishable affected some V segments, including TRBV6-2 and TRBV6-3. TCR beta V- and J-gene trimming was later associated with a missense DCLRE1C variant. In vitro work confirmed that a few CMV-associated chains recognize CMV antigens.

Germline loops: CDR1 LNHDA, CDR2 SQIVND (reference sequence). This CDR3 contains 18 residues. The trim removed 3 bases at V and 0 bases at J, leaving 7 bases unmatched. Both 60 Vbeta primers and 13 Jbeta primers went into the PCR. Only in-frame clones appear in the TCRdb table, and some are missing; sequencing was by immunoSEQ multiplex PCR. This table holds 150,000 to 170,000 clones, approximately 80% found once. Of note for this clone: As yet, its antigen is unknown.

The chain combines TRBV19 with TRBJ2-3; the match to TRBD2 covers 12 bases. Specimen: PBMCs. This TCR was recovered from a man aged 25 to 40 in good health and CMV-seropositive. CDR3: CASSIQTSGSRSTDTQYF. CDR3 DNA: TGTGCCAGTAGTATTCAGACTAGCGGGAGTAGGAGCACAGATACGCAGTATTTT.